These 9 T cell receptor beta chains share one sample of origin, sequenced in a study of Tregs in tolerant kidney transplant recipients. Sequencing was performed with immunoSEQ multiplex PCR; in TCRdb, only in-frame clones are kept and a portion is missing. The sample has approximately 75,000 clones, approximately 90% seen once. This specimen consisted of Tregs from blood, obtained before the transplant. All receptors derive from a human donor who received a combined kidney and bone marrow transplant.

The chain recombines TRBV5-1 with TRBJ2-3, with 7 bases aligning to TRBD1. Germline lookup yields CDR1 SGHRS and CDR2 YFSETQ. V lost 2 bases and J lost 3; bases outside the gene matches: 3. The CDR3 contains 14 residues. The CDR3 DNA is TGCGCCAGCAGCTTAGGGACAGCAACAGATACGCAGTATTTT. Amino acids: CASSLGTATDTQYF.

CDR3 sequence (DNA): TGCGCCAGCAGCTTGAAGCAGAACACTGAAGCTTTCTTT. Protein product: CASSLKQNTEAFF. The V and J genes are TRBV5-1 and TRBJ1-1, with D unresolved. V lost 1 base, J lost 1 base, and 5 bases lay in between. The CDR3 is 13 residues long. In germline, CDR1 is SGHRS, CDR2 YFSETQ.

The CDR3 DNA reads TGTGCCAGCATGCTTGAGGGAGACACCATATATTTT. It codes for CASMLEGDTIYF. The rearrangement links TRBV5-8 to TRBJ1-3, with D hard to call. V was trimmed by 6 bases and J by 8 bases, leaving 12 bases between them. This CDR3 comprises 12 residues. Germline lookup yields CDR1 SGHTS and CDR2 YDEGEE.

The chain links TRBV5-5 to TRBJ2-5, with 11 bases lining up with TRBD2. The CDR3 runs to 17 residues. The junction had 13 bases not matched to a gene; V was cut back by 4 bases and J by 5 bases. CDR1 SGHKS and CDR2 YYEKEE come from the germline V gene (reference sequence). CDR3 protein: CASSPQGSGRARETQYF. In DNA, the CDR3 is TGTGCCAGCAGCCCTCAGGGTAGCGGGAGGGCCAGGGAGACCCAGTACTTC.

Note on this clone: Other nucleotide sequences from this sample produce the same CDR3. For the CDR3, the DNA is TGTGCCAGTACAGGTCTCTCTGGAAACACCATATATTTT. It yields the protein CASTGLSGNTIYF. The V call is TRBV19, the J call TRBJ1-3; D not certain. Germline values: CDR1 LNHDA, CDR2 SQIVND (reference sequence). V lost 7 bases and J 0 bases, leaving 7 bases between the germline ends. The CDR3 loop spans 13 amino acids.

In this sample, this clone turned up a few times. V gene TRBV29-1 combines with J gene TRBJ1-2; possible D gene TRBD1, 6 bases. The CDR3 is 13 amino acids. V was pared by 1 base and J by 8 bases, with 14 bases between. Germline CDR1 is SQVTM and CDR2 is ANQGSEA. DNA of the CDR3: TGCAGCGTTGAAGTGTTCGGGGGCGGGGGCTACACCTTC. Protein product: CSVEVFGGGGYTF.

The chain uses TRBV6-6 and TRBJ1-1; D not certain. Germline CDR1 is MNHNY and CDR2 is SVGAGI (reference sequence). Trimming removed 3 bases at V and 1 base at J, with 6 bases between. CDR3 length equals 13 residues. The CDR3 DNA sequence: TGTGCCAGCAGTTATCCCACGAACACTGAAGCTTTCTTT. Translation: CASSYPTNTEAFF.

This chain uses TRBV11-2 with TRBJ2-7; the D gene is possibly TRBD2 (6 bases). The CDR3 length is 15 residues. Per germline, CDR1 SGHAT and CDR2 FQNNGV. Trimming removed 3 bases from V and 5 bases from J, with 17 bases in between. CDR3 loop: CASSFSGTLPNEQYF. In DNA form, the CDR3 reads TGTGCCAGCAGCTTTTCCGGGACTCTCCCCAACGAGCAGTACTTC.

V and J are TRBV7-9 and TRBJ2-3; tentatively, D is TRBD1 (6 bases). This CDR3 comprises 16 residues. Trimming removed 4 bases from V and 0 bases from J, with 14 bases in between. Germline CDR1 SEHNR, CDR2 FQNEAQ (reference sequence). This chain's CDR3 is CASSSGVVFSTDTQYF. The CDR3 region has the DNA TGTGCCAGCAGCTCAGGGGTAGTTTTTAGCACAGATACGCAGTATTTT.